The following is a T cell receptor (beta chain) sequence with its context. In the source study's methods: Amplification of reference gene primers provided the estimated nucleated cell counts. Measured with immunoSEQ multiplex PCR; TCRdb has only the in-frame clones, and not every one. The DNA was the basis for D and trimming; V, J and clone size are from that table. The sample has 90,000 or so clones, 75% to 90% seen once. The data derive from a study of blood T cell repertoires in COVID-19. On the study more broadly: The United States, Italy and Spain supplied acute and convalescent COVID-19 samples.

The ends lost 3 bases at V and 4 bases at J; junction bases unmatched: 9. Per germline, CDR1 SGHRS and CDR2 YFSETQ. The CDR3 sequence is 16 residues long. This receptor was obtained from a man aged 55-75 years with acute or convalescent COVID-19. The sequenced material came from peripheral blood. This sequence joins TRBV5-1 and TRBJ1-1; 10 bases map to TRBD1. The CDR3 is CASSSRQGADGTEAFF. The CDR3 DNA is TGCGCCAGCAGCTCAAGACAGGGGGCCGATGGCACTGAAGCTTTCTTT.